This T cell receptor (beta chain) was documented in a study of regulatory T cells in long-lasting Graves disease. The time point was: newly diagnosed GD, antithyroid drugs for less than 3 months. There was RNA extracted from PBMCs, and the TCR library was made from it. This clonotype was seen many times. The authors built TCR beta libraries using iRepertoire HTBI primers and Arm-PCR of CDR3 regions. A single record per CDR3 protein comes from TCRdb applying MiXCR to the multiplex PCR reads. The sample includes 560,000 or so distinct CDR3 sequences, roughly a sixth seen only once; the top ten take more than 10%. These data are also associated with another study on T cells in Graves' hyperthyroidism and ophthalmopathy. That source reports: Newly diagnosed patients aged 18 to 65 had hyperthyroidism of under 2 months' duration. Patients were excluded because of uncontrolled infection, other autoimmune disease, pregnancy or lactation. Diagnoses rested on clinical symptoms, serum thyroxine and TRAb, thyroid ultrasound and orbital computed tomography.

The specimen comprised peripheral blood mononuclear cells (PBMCs), sampled at new diagnosis, from a patient treated with antithyroid drugs. This TCR derives from a man aged 18 to 35 with Graves disease.

The DNA of the CDR3 is TGTGCCAGCGGACAACAGGGCTACTACGAGCAGTACTTC. This gives the protein CASGQQGYYEQYF. The chain is built from TRBV27 and TRBJ2-7; D possibly corresponds to TRBD1 (6 bases). Deletions cut 8 bases from V and 3 bases from J, with 14 bases between. Germline CDR1 is MNHEY and CDR2 is SMNVEV (reference sequence). The CDR3 extends over 13 amino acids.